Following are 27 T cell receptor beta chains from one sample sequenced in a study of graft-versus-host responses after intestinal transplantation. These receptors have no known antigen. TCRdb keeps only in-frame clones here, not all; method: immunoSEQ multiplex PCR. The table has some 130,000 clones, roughly 91% seen once. The sample was unstimulated CD4+ T cells sorted from spleen or lymph node cells, taken before intestinal transplant. These TCRs come from a human donor who received an intestinal transplant.

The rearrangement links TRBV6-5 to TRBJ1-2; 7 bases agree with TRBD1. The CDR3 has 15 amino acids. With 6 bases clipped from V and 2 bases from J, the junction kept 9 bases outside the gene matches. The V gene's germline CDR1 is MNHEY and CDR2 SVGAGI. CDR3 region: CASSPTGTMNYGYTF. Written as DNA, the CDR3 is TGTGCCAGCAGCCCGACAGGGACGATGAACTATGGCTACACCTTC.

The chain is built from TRBV5-6 and TRBJ1-3; D is undetermined. Germline lookup yields CDR1 SGHDT and CDR2 YYEEEE. This CDR3 spans 16 amino acids. Trimming pared 3 bases from V and 0 bases from J, leaving 13 bases between. The CDR3 DNA reads as TGTGCCAGCAGCTGGGTTCCGGGAGCCTCTGGAAACACCATATATTTT. This codes for CASSWVPGASGNTIYF.

The rearrangement uses TRBV6-5 and TRBJ2-5, with 8 positions matching TRBD2. Germline V CDR1 and CDR2: MNHEY, SVGAGI. The CDR3 is made up of 13 amino acids. J was trimmed by 4 bases and V by 5 bases; bases with no gene match: 3. In DNA, the CDR3 is TGTGCCAGCAGTGCCGGGAGGGTAGAGACCCAGTACTTC. It is translated as CASSAGRVETQYF.

The rearrangement joins TRBV7-8 to TRBJ2-1; D is unresolved. This CDR3 has 14 amino acids. V was cut by 5 bases and J by 6 bases, with 14 bases left in between. Germline V gives CDR1 SGHVS, CDR2 FQNEAQ. This CDR3 is CASSIPLGLNEQFF. In DNA, the CDR3 is TGTGCCAGCAGCATCCCTCTCGGGCTCAATGAGCAGTTCTTC.

The count of this clone is one. The chain has TRBV9 and TRBJ2-1, with 8 nucleotides matching TRBD2. Looked up from germline, CDR1 is SGDLS and CDR2 is YYNGEE. The CDR3 runs to 16 residues. V was pared by 2 bases and J by 6 bases, with 10 bases of the junction left unmatched. Here the CDR3 DNA reads TGTGCCAGCAGCGTCGGGGGGGACTGGCGGTCCAATGAGCAGTTCTTC. This sequence encodes CASSVGGDWRSNEQFF.

This clone was seen just once. This chain uses TRBV7-9 with TRBJ1-1; D might be TRBD1 (6 bases). This CDR3 comprises 15 residues. Trimming left V 6 bases short and J 4 bases short, with 18 bases between. CDR1 is SEHNR, CDR2 FQNEAQ, per germline (reference sequence). The CDR3 spells CASSRGGASRTEAFF. DNA for the CDR3: TGTGCCAGCAGTCGGGGGGGGGCTTCTCGCACTGAAGCTTTCTTT.

The chain couples TRBV10-3 to TRBJ1-1, with D perhaps TRBD1 (5 bases). V lost 0 bases, J lost 1 base, and 9 bases lay in between. This CDR3 is 15 amino acids long. Germline values: CDR1 ENHRY, CDR2 SYGVKD. As DNA, the CDR3 is TGTGCCATCAGTGAGTCGAACAGGAAGAACACTGAAGCTTTCTTT. It codes for CAISESNRKNTEAFF.

V and J are TRBV27 and TRBJ2-1; 7 positions match TRBD2. Germline V lookup: CDR1 MNHEY, CDR2 SMNVEV (reference sequence). J was trimmed by 0 bases and V by 6 bases; bases with no gene match: 5. The CDR3 covers 15 residues. CDR3 loop: CASSGTKDSYNEQFF. In DNA, the CDR3 is TGTGCCAGCAGCGGGACTAAAGACTCCTACAATGAGCAGTTCTTC.

The chain couples TRBV7-8 to TRBJ1-1, with D tentatively TRBD1 (5 bases). This CDR3 is 15 amino acids long. Germline CDR1 and CDR2: SGHVS and FQNEAQ. V lost 0 bases, J lost 1 base, and 9 bases lay in between. The CDR3 sequence: CASSLARTPNTEAFF. CDR3 coding DNA: TGTGCCAGCAGCTTAGCGCGGACACCGAACACTGAAGCTTTCTTT.

This rearrangement joins TRBV30 to TRBJ1-1; weak D call: TRBD1 (5 bases). Germline assignment: CDR1 GTSNPN and CDR2 SVGIG (reference sequence). CDR3 length: 12 amino acids. Deletions cut 5 bases from V and 2 bases from J, with 9 bases between. In nucleotides, the CDR3 is TGTGCCTGGTCCGGGGGAAACACTGAAGCTTTCTTT. As protein: CAWSGGNTEAFF.

As for this clone: The sample carries other DNA sequences with the same CDR3. The gene calls are TRBV7-3 and TRBJ2-3, with TRBD2 matching over 8 bases. Per germline, CDR1 SGHTA and CDR2 FQGTGA. The V and J ends lost 3 bases and 3 bases, in that order; junction bases with no gene match: 5. The CDR3 loop spans 15 amino acids. CDR3 nucleotide sequence: TGTGCCAGCAGCTTCACCGGGACTAGTACAGATACGCAGTATTTT. It translates to CASSFTGTSTDTQYF.

The rearrangement links TRBV2 to TRBJ2-4; D is ambiguous. Germline V CDR1 and CDR2: SNHLY, FYNNEI. This CDR3 is built from 14 residues. V gave up 4 bases and J gave up 4 bases, with 11 bases separating them. The CDR3 DNA reads as TGTGCCAGCAGTGCGACCGCCTTAAAAAACATTCAGTACTTC. Translated: CASSATALKNIQYF.

The V gene is TRBV29-1, the J gene TRBJ2-1; TRBD1 might be the D (6 bases). V lost 3 bases to trimming and J lost 1 base, with 10 bases between them. This CDR3 has 14 amino acids. Germline lookup yields CDR1 SQVTM and CDR2 ANQGSEA. The CDR3 region has the DNA TGCAGCGTTGAGGGGGCATATTCCTACAATGAGCAGTTCTTC. This sequence encodes CSVEGAYSYNEQFF.

This rearrangement joins TRBV7-6 to TRBJ2-2; 10 bases are shared with TRBD1. The trim removed 6 bases at V and 6 bases at J, leaving 4 bases unmatched. Per germline, CDR1 SGHVS and CDR2 FNYEAQ. The CDR3 has 14 residues. The CDR3 loop is CASRGTGAPGELFF. CDR3 coding DNA: TGTGCCAGCAGAGGGACAGGGGCCCCCGGGGAGCTGTTTTTT.

J is TRBJ2-3 and V is TRBV10-1, with TRBD2 as a possible D gene (5 bases). Trimming shortened V by 3 bases and J by 1 base, and 5 bases separated the two germline ends. The CDR3 consists of 13 residues. Germline CDR1 is WNHNN and CDR2 is SYGVQD (reference sequence). CDR3 amino acids: CASSEAGTDTQYF. The CDR3 bases are TGCGCCAGCAGTGAAGCGGGCACAGATACGCAGTATTTT.

The chain links TRBV5-6 to TRBJ2-2; D possibly corresponds to TRBD2 (6 bases). Trimming left V 4 bases short and J 0 bases short, with 19 bases between. There are 18 residues in the CDR3. Per germline, CDR1 SGHDT and CDR2 YYEEEE. The CDR3 DNA reads as TGTGCCAGCAGCCTACCAGGTGGCGGGAAAGCGAACACCGGGGAGCTGTTTTTT. Its protein product is CASSLPGGGKANTGELFF.

This sequence joins TRBV14 and TRBJ1-1, with TRBD1 as a possible D gene (5 bases). CDR1 and CDR2 from the germline V gene are SGHDN and FVKESK. The V end was cut by 0 bases, the J end by 0 bases, with 11 bases between. CDR3 size: 16 residues. CDR3 coding DNA: TGTGCCAGCAGCCAAGATTGGGGACTGCTGAACACTGAAGCTTTCTTT. Residues: CASSQDWGLLNTEAFF.

The chain recombines TRBV7-3 with TRBJ2-3; D unclear. Per germline, CDR1 SGHTA and CDR2 FQGTGA. The CDR3 extends over 15 amino acids. V lost 0 bases and J lost 1, with 8 bases in between. The CDR3 sequence is CASSLTSLGTDTQYF. CDR3 coding DNA: TGTGCCAGCAGCTTAACGTCGCTCGGCACAGATACGCAGTATTTT.

This clone was picked up one time. V and J are TRBV11-3 and TRBJ2-7; 7 nucleotides match TRBD1. Germline values: CDR1 SGHNT, CDR2 YENEEA. Trimming cost V 5 bases and J 3 bases; bases outside gene matches: 4. This CDR3 contains 13 residues. CDR3 sequence: CASSLDRFYEQYF. DNA of the CDR3: TGTGCCAGCAGCCTGGACAGGTTCTACGAGCAGTACTTC.

The chain uses TRBV19 and TRBJ1-1; a weak D match, TRBD1 (5 bases). CDR1 is LNHDA and CDR2 is SQIVND in the germline V gene (reference sequence). The CDR3 is 15 amino acids. The V end lost 5 bases, the J end lost 0 bases, and 13 bases lay between the germline ends. The CDR3 sequence: CASSEPGRMNTEAFF. The CDR3, as DNA: TGTGCCAGTAGTGAACCGGGACGGATGAACACTGAAGCTTTCTTT.

V usage is TRBV19 and J usage is TRBJ2-7, with TRBD2 identical over 7 bases. Trimming removed 4 bases from V and 6 bases from J; junction bases left unmatched: 6. The germline gives CDR1 LNHDA, CDR2 SQIVND (reference sequence). The CDR3 is made up of 13 amino acids. The CDR3 loop is CASSKRGEFEQYF. CDR3 nucleotide sequence: TGTGCCAGTAGTAAGCGGGGAGAATTCGAGCAGTACTTC.

This sequence joins TRBV28 and TRBJ2-2; D is unresolved. V lost 4 bases and J 5 bases, leaving 8 bases between the germline ends. Germline CDR1 and CDR2: MDHEN and SYDVKM. This CDR3 is 13 amino acids long. The CDR3 here is CASSWLGTGELFF. CDR3 in DNA: TGTGCCAGCAGTTGGCTAGGAACCGGGGAGCTGTTTTTT.

The CDR3 coding sequence is TGTGCCAGCAGTTTTCTAGCGGGAGGGATAGGGGAGACCCAGTACTTC. It specifies CASSFLAGGIGETQYF. The J gene is TRBJ2-5, the V gene TRBV27; 12 bases align to TRBD2. The V segment lost 3 bases and the J segment 5 bases; nucleotides outside the gene matches: 7. CDR3 length: 16 amino acids. Germline V gene lookup returns CDR1 MNHEY and CDR2 SMNVEV (reference sequence).

This rearrangement joins TRBV6-5 to TRBJ2-7; D gene ambiguous. CDR1 is MNHEY, CDR2 SVGAGI, per germline. Trimming took 0 bases from V and 7 from J, leaving 10 bases between them. CDR3 length: 13 amino acids. The CDR3 region is CASSYSEAWEQYF. The DNA for the CDR3 is TGTGCCAGCAGTTACTCCGAGGCTTGGGAGCAGTACTTC.

The V gene is TRBV21-1, the J gene TRBJ1-5; the table assigns TRBD1, which was not confirmed against the DNA. TRBV21-1 corresponds to a pseudogene. The CDR3 covers 15 residues. The chain's CDR3 is CASSKDTYSNQPQHF. The DNA of the CDR3 is TGTGCCAGCAGCAAAGACACGTATAGCAATCAGCCCCAGCATTTT.

This chain uses TRBV10-3 with TRBJ2-7; 11 bases align to TRBD2. CDR3 length: 17 residues. The J segment lost 0 bases and the V segment lost 3 bases, leaving 7 bases of the junction unmatched. Per germline, CDR1 ENHRY and CDR2 SYGVKD. DNA for the CDR3: TGTGCCATCAGTGATCTAGCGGGAGGCCCAAGCTCCTACGAGCAGTACTTC. It encodes CAISDLAGGPSSYEQYF.

The chain joins TRBV9 to TRBJ2-3; tentative D call: TRBD2 (6 bases). The CDR3 loop spans 14 amino acids. The V and J ends lost 1 base and 4 bases respectively, with 10 bases between them. CDR1 SGDLS and CDR2 YYNGEE come from the germline V gene. CDR3 sequence reads: CASSVTGESDTQYF. The CDR3 DNA reads as TGTGCCAGCAGCGTAACGGGAGAGTCAGATACGCAGTATTTT.